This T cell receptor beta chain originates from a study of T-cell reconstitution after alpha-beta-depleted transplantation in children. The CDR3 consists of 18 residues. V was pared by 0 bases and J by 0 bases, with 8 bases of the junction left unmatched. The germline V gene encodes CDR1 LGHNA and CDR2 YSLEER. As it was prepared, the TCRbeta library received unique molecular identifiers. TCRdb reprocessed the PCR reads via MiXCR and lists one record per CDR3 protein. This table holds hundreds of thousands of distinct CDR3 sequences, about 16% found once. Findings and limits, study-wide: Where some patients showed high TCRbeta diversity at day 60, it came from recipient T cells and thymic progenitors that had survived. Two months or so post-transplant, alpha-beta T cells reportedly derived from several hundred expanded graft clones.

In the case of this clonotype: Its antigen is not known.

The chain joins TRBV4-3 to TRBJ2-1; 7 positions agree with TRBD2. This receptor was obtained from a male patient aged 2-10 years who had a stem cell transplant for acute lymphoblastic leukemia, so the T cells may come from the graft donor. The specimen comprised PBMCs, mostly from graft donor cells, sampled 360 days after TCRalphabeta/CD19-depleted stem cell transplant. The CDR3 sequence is CASSQEHGRPSSYNEQFF. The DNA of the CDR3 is TGCGCCAGCAGCCAAGAACACGGGAGGCCGAGCTCCTACAATGAGCAGTTCTTC.